The clone carrying this T cell receptor beta chain was picked up one time. CDR3 length: 15 residues. Germline V gene lookup returns CDR1 MNHEY and CDR2 SVGAGI. V lost 0 bases and J lost 6; bases outside the gene matches: 4. Membership in each cohort depended on participant-reported clinical history. This entry belongs to a study of blood T cell repertoires in COVID-19. Overall study: Sites in the United States, Italy and Spain provided acute and convalescent COVID-19 samples. The cDNA or gDNA used as material had been derived from T cells, B-cell-depleted T cells, or PBMCs.

As handled by the study authors: Scientists estimated how many nucleated cells there were by amplifying reference gene primers. Sequencing was performed with immunoSEQ multiplex PCR; in TCRdb, only in-frame clones are kept and a portion is missing. Clonal size and the V and J genes are those of that table, whereas D and trimming came from the DNA. The profile shows approximately 250,000 clones, about nine tenths of them singletons. This receptor was taken from a woman aged 40 to 55 with acute COVID-19. V is TRBV6-5 and J is TRBJ2-3; 9 bases fit TRBD2. The sequencing input was PBMCs or T cells enriched from blood (not recorded which). The chain's CDR3 is CASSYSGTSSDTQYF. CDR3 bases: TGTGCCAGCAGTTACTCTGGGACTAGCAGCGATACGCAGTATTTT.